One sample yielded the 11 T cell receptor beta chains listed below, sequenced in a study of blood T cell repertoires in COVID-19. The repertoire was sequenced with immunoSEQ multiplex PCR; TCRdb's copy has only in-frame clones and lacks some. Here the sample spans under 150,000 clones, roughly 79% being singletons. The sequencing input was peripheral blood. Source of these receptors: a man in his forties or fifties with active or convalescent COVID-19.

In this sample, this clone turned up a few times. The chain employs TRBV12-3 or TRBV12-4 and TRBJ1-3, with a possible D match to TRBD1 (5 bases). The CDR3 is 13 residues long. With 6 bases removed from V and 3 bases from J, the gap between germline ends came to 9 bases. The CDR3 region is CASSDSNGNTIYF. In nucleotides, the CDR3 is TGTGCCAGCAGCGACAGCAATGGAAACACCATATATTTT.

The V call is TRBV24-1, the J call TRBJ2-5, with 7 nucleotides matching TRBD1. The CDR3 is 15 residues long. The junction had 9 bases not matched to a gene; V was cut back by 2 bases and J by 7 bases. Germline V gene lookup returns CDR1 KGHDR and CDR2 SFDVKD. The DNA for the CDR3 is TGTGCCACCAGTGATTCTCAGACAGGGAAGGCGACCCAGTACTTC. Protein product: CATSDSQTGKATQYF.

The rearrangement joins TRBV7-2 to TRBJ2-5; maybe TRBD2 (7 bases). V was clipped by 2 bases and J by 2 bases, with 12 bases between them. The CDR3 is made up of 15 amino acids. Germline V gene sequence: CDR1 SGHTA, CDR2 FQGNSA. The DNA of the CDR3 is TGTGCCAGCAGCTTAAGGACAGCGGGACAAGAGACCCAGTACTTC. Translation gives CASSLRTAGQETQYF.

The J gene is TRBJ2-2, the V gene TRBV7-3; 7 nucleotides align to TRBD1. The CDR3 is made up of 14 amino acids. From germline, CDR1 is SGHTA and CDR2 FQGTGA. V was pared by 5 bases and J by 2 bases, with 2 bases of the junction left unmatched. The CDR3 reads CASSRDRNTGELFF. CDR3 nucleotide sequence: TGTGCCAGCAGCCGGGACAGAAACACCGGGGAGCTGTTTTTT.

The rearrangement uses TRBV7-3 and TRBJ2-7, with a tentative D call TRBD2 (6 bases). This CDR3 comprises 16 residues. V was cut by 1 base and J by 6 bases, with 19 bases left in between. Germline assignment: CDR1 SGHTA and CDR2 FQGTGA. The CDR3 DNA follows: TGTGCCAGCAGCTTAAATGGCGGGGCAGGTTTTGGCGAGCAGTACTTC. Amino acid sequence: CASSLNGGAGFGEQYF.

V and J are TRBV2 and TRBJ2-7, with a possible D match to TRBD2 (6 bases). With 6 bases removed from V and 2 bases from J, the gap between germline ends came to 17 bases. Germline CDR1 is SNHLY and CDR2 is FYNNEI. The CDR3 spans 15 residues. The CDR3 protein is CASRQRAGSPYEQYF. The CDR3 coding sequence is TGTGCCAGCAGGCAAAGGGCGGGGAGCCCCTACGAGCAGTACTTC.

The chain uses TRBV24-1 and TRBJ1-5; weak D call: TRBD1 (6 bases). V lost 4 bases to trimming and J lost 2 bases, with 8 bases between them. CDR3 size: 14 residues. Germline V gene data show CDR1 as KGHDR and CDR2 as SFDVKD. The CDR3 loop reads CATSEGAGNQPQHF. The CDR3 nucleotides are TGTGCCACCAGTGAGGGGGCTGGCAATCAGCCCCAGCATTTT.

The rearrangement joins TRBV5-5 to TRBJ2-7; 9 bases match TRBD2. Germline V gene lookup returns CDR1 SGHKS and CDR2 YYEKEE (reference sequence). CDR3 length: 14 amino acids. V was clipped by 1 base and J by 3 bases; unmatched bases: 2. CDR3 in amino acids: CASSLWTSVYEQYF. CDR3 bases: TGTGCCAGCAGCTTGTGGACTAGCGTCTACGAGCAGTACTTC.

The chain links TRBV6-5 to TRBJ2-3, with D maybe TRBD2 (6 bases). The CDR3 consists of 11 residues. In germline, CDR1 is MNHEY, CDR2 SVGAGI. V gave up 4 bases and J gave up 11 bases, with 10 bases separating them. DNA of the CDR3: TGTGCCAGCAGTTTCGGGAGAATGCAGTATTTT. Amino acid sequence: CASSFGRMQYF.

This clone occurred once. The chain joins TRBV15 to TRBJ2-5, with D perhaps TRBD1 (5 bases). Looked up from germline, CDR1 is LNHNV and CDR2 is YYDKDF (reference sequence). The V and J ends lost 5 bases and 2 bases respectively, with 21 bases between them. This CDR3 is 17 amino acids long. In nucleotides, the CDR3 is TGTGCCACCAGCCCCTCTATTGGCAGGGCAAAGCAAGAGACCCAGTACTTC. Translated, it gives CATSPSIGRAKQETQYF.

This clone showed up just a few times. The chain is built from TRBV11-2 and TRBJ2-2, with TRBD2 as a possible D gene (5 bases). Germline CDR1 is SGHAT and CDR2 is FQNNGV. The V and J ends lost 4 bases and 7 bases respectively, with 13 bases between them. The CDR3 consists of 14 residues. The CDR3 sequence is CASSYLPGSGELFF. CDR3 DNA sequence: TGTGCCAGCAGCTACCTCCCGGGAAGCGGGGAGCTGTTTTTT.